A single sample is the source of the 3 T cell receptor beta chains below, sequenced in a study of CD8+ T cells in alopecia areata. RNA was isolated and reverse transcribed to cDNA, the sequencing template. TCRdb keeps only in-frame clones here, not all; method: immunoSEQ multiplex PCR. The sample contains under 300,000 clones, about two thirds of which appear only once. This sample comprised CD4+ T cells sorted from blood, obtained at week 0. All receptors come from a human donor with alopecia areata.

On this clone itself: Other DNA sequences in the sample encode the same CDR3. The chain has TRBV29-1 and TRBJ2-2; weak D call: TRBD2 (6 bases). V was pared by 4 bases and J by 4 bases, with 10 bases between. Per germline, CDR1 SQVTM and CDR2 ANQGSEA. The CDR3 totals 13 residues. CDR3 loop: CSVARGSTGELFF. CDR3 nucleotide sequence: TGCAGCGTTGCCCGGGGGAGCACCGGGGAGCTGTTTTTT.

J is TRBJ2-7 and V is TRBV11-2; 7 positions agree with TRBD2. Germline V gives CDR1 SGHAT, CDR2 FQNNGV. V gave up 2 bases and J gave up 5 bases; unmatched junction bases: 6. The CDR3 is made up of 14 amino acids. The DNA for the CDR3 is TGTGCCAGCAGCTTACAACTAGCGTCCCACGAGCAGTACTTC. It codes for CASSLQLASHEQYF.

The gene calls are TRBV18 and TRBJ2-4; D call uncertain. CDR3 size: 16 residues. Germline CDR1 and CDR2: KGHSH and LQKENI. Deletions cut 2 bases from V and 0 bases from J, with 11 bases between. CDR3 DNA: TGTGCCAGCTCACCAACCCTGGATCTAGCCAAAAACATTCAGTACTTC. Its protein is CASSPTLDLAKNIQYF. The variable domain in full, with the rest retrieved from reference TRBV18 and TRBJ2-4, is NAGVMQNPRHLVRRRGQEARLRCSPMKGHSHVYWYRQLPEEGLKFMVYLQKENIIDESGMPKERFSAEFPKEGPSILRIQQVVRGDSAAYFCASSPTLDLAKNIQYFGAGTRLSVL.